This T cell receptor (beta chain) was captured by sequencing in a study of blood T cell repertoires in COVID-19. Looking at the study overall: The study drew acute and convalescent COVID-19 samples from the United States, Italy and Spain. In each case, the material was cDNA or gDNA derived from T cells, B-cell-depleted T cells, or PBMCs.

This clone was detected only once. As handled by the study authors: Counts of nucleated cells, estimated from reference gene primer amplification, were obtained. The table came from immunoSEQ multiplex PCR; TCRdb's copy has only in-frame clones and leaves some out. V, J and clone size derive from that table, while D and trimming were established from the DNA sequence. The repertoire holds about 82,000 clones, 75% to 90% seen once, with about 12% in the top ten. The CDR3 totals 16 residues. From germline, CDR1 is SGHKS and CDR2 YYEKEE (reference sequence). V was shortened by 0 bases and J by 2 bases, with 15 bases between the two germline ends.

Source material: peripheral blood. The sequence derives from a woman in her 40s with active or convalescent COVID-19. J is TRBJ2-7 and V is TRBV5-5, with D possibly being TRBD1 (6 bases). The CDR3 reads CASSLGSGRGAYEQYF. CDR3 bases: TGTGCCAGCAGCTTGGGCTCGGGCAGGGGAGCCTACGAGCAGTACTTC. The full variable domain, its missing parts supplied by reference TRBV5-5 and TRBJ2-7, is DAGVTQSPTHLIKTRGQQVTLRCSPISGHKSVSWYQQVLGQGPQFIFQYYEKEERGRGNFPDRFSARQFPNYSSELNVNALLLGDSALYLCASSLGSGRGAYEQYFGPGTRLTVT.